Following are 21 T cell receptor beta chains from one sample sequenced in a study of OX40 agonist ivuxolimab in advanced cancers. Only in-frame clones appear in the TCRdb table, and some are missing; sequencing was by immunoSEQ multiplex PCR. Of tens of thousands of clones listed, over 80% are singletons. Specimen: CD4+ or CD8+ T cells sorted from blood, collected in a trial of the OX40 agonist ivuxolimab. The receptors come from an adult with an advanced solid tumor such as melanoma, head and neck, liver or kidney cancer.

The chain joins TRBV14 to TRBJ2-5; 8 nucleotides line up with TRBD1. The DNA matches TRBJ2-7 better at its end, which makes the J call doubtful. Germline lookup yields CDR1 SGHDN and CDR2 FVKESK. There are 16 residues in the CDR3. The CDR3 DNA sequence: TGTGCCAGCAGCCAAGGGGCCGGGACAGGATCTTACGAGCAGTACTTC. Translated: CASSQGAGTGSYEQYF.

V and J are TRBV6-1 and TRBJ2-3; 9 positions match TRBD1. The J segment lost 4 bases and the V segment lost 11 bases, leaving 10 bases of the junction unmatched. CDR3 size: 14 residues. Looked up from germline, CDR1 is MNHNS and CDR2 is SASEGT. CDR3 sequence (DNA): TGTGCCTTCCATGGGGGACAGGGTGCAGATACGCAGTATTTT. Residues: CAFHGGQGADTQYF.

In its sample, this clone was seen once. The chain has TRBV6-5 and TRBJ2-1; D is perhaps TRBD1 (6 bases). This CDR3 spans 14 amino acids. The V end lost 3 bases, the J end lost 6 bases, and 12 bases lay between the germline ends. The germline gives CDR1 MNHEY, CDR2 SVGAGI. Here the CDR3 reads CASSYNRDGNEQFF. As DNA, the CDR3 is TGTGCCAGCAGTTATAACAGGGATGGCAATGAGCAGTTCTTC.

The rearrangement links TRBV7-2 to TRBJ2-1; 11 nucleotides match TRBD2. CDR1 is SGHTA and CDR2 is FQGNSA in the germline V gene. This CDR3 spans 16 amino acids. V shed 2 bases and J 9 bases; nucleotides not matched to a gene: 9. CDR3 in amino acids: CASSLLAGGSSGEQFF. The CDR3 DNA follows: TGTGCCAGCAGCTTACTAGCGGGAGGATCTTCCGGTGAGCAGTTCTTC.

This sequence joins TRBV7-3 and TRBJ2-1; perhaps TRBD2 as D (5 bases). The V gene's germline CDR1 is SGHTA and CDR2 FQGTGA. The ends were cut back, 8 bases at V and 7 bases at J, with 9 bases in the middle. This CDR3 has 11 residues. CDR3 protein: CASGSGNEQFF. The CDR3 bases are TGTGCCAGCGGATCGGGAAATGAGCAGTTCTTC.

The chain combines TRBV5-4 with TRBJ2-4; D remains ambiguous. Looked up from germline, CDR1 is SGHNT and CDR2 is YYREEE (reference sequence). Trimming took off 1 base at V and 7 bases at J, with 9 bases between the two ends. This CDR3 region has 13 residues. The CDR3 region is CASSLYSENIQYF. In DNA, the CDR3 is TGTGCCAGCAGCTTGTACAGCGAGAACATTCAGTACTTC.

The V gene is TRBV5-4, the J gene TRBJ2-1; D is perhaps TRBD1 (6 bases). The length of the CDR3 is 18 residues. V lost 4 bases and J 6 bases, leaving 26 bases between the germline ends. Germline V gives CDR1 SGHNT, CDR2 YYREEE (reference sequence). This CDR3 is CASSPTNYRVQGSNEQFF. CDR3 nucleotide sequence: TGTGCCAGCAGCCCGACGAATTACAGGGTGCAAGGGTCCAATGAGCAGTTCTTC.

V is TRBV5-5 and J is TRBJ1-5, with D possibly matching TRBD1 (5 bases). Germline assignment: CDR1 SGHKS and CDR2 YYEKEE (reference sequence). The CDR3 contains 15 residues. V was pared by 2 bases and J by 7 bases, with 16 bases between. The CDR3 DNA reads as TGTGCCAGCAGCTTAGGAGCAGAGTGGGGGCAGCCCCAGCATTTT. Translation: CASSLGAEWGQPQHF.

This CDR3 is CASSKVMETDTQYF. The CDR3 DNA is TGTGCCAGCAGCAAGGTAATGGAGACAGATACGCAGTATTTT. The rearrangement joins TRBV5-4 to TRBJ2-3, with D uncertain. From germline, CDR1 is SGHNT and CDR2 YYREEE (reference sequence). This CDR3 is 14 amino acids long. V lost 4 bases to trimming and J lost 3 bases, with 12 bases between them.

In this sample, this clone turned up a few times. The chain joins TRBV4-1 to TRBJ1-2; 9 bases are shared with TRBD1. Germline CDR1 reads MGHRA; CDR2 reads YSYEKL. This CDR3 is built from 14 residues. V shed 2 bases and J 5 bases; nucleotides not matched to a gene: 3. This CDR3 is CASSQPGTGYGYTF. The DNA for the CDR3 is TGCGCCAGCAGCCAACCTGGGACAGGGTATGGCTACACCTTC.

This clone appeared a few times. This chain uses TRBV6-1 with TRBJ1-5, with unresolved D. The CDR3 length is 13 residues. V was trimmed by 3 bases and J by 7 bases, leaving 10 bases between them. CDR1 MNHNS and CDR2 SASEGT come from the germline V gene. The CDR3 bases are TGTGCCAGCAGTGACGCGGGTTCCCAGCCCCAGCATTTT. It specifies CASSDAGSQPQHF.

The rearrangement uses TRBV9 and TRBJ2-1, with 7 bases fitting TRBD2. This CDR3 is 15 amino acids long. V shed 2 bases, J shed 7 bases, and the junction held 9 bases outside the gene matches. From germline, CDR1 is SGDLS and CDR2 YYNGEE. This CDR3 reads CASSVAGGSGNEQFF. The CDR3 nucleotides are TGTGCCAGCAGCGTCGCTGGCGGGAGTGGGAATGAGCAGTTCTTC. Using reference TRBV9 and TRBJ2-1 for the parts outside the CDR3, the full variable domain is DSGVTQTPKHLITATGQRVTLRCSPRSGDLSVYWYQQSLDQGLQFLIQYYNGEERAKGNILERFSAQQFPDLHSELNLSSLELGDSALYFCASSVAGGSGNEQFFGPGTRLTVL.

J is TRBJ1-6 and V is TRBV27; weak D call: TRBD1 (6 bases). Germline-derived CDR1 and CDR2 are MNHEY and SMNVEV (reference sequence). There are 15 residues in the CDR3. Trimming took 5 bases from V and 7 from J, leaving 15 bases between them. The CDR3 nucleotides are TGTGCCAGCAGTAAAGAACAGGGAAGCAATTCACCCCTCCACTTT. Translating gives CASSKEQGSNSPLHF.

As DNA, the CDR3 is TGTGCCAGCAGTGGGGGTAGGGCCAGCGGGGAGCTGTTTTTT. It is translated as CASSGGRASGELFF. The V gene is TRBV2, the J gene TRBJ2-2; D unclear. Deletions cut 4 bases from V and 7 bases from J, with 13 bases between. Germline V lookup: CDR1 SNHLY, CDR2 FYNNEI. The CDR3 is 14 amino acids.

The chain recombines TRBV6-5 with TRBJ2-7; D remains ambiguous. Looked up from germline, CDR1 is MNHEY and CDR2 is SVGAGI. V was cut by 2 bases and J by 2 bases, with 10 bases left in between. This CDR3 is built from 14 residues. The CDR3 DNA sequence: TGTGCCAGCAGTTACGACCGCGGAGCCTACGAGCAGTACTTC. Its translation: CASSYDRGAYEQYF.

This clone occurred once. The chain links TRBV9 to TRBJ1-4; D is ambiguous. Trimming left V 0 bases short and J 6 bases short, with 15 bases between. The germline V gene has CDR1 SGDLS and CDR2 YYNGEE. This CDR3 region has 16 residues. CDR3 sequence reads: CASSVGAWRPDEKLFF. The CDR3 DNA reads TGTGCCAGCAGCGTAGGGGCCTGGAGACCGGATGAAAAACTGTTTTTT.

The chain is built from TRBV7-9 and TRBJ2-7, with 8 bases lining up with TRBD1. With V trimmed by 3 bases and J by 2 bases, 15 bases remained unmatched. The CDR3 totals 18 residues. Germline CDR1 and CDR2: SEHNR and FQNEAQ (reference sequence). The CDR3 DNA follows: TGTGCCAGCAGCTTGGCCCCTCCTCGGACAGGGACCACCTACGAGCAGTACTTC. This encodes CASSLAPPRTGTTYEQYF.

CDR3 nucleotides: TGTGCCAGCAGCTTGGTATCTGGGGGGCAGGCGACCCAGTACTTC. Its translation: CASSLVSGGQATQYF. The chain uses TRBV5-8 and TRBJ2-5; D is perhaps TRBD1 or TRBD2 (6 bases each). From germline, CDR1 is SGHTS and CDR2 YDEGEE. The CDR3 sequence is 15 residues long. Trimming cost V 0 bases and J 7 bases, with 16 bases left between them.

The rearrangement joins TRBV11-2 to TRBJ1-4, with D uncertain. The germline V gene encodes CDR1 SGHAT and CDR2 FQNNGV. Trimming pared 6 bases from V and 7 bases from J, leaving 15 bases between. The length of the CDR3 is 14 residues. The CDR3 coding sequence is TGTGCCAGCAGTTCCGGGATCTATGGTGAAAAACTGTTTTTT. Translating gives CASSSGIYGEKLFF.

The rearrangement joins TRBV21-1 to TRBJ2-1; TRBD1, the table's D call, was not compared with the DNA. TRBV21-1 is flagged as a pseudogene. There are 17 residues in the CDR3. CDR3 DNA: TGTGCCAGCAGCAAAGGAAAAGGGCAACAGGGGCACAATGAGCAGTTCTTC. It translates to CASSKGKGQQGHNEQFF.

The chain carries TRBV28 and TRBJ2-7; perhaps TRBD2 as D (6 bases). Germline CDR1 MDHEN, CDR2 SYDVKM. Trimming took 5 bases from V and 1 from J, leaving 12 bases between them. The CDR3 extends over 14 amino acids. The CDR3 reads CASSLGGRSYEQYF. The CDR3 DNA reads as TGTGCCAGCAGTCTGGGAGGCCGGTCCTACGAGCAGTACTTC.